This note documents a single T cell receptor (beta chain) sequence. Different DNA sequences within this sample yield the same CDR3. These data are taken from a study of T cell responses to AZD1222 COVID-19 vaccine. Here immunoSEQ multiplex PCR was the method, and the copy in TCRdb shows in-frame clones only, minus some. Of some 81,000 clones in the sample, 80% to 90% were seen once. Deletions cut 3 bases from V and 2 bases from J, with 10 bases between. The CDR3 spans 14 residues. Germline V gene lookup returns CDR1 SGHTA and CDR2 FQGTGA. The starting material was peripheral blood, obtained 28 days after the second AZD1222 dose. The chain recombines TRBV7-3 with TRBJ2-5; D gene ambiguous. The clonotype originates from an adult who received the AZD1222 COVID-19 vaccine. CDR3 DNA: TGTGCCAGCAGCTTGACTGGGCGGCAAGAGACCCAGTACTTC. The encoded protein is CASSLTGRQETQYF.